This T cell receptor beta chain emerged from a study of cytomegalovirus exposure and HLA in healthy donors. Libraries were prepared by immunoSEQ multiplex PCR; TCRdb keeps only in-frame clonotypes and omits some of them. The table includes about 150,000 clones, around 84% detected once. CDR3 length: 18 amino acids. J was trimmed by 2 bases and V by 4 bases; bases with no gene match: 7. CDR1 and CDR2 from the germline V gene are MGHRA and YSYEKL. About this clone itself: Its antigen is as yet unknown.

Notes on the study in general: The study designated fewer than 200 TCR beta chains cytomegalovirus-associated. Per published reports, the classifier diagnosed cytomegalovirus status with high specificity and sensitivity. For most TCR sequences rarity was the rule, although some public TCRs occurred in many donors.

This chain uses TRBV4-1 with TRBJ2-2; TRBD2 matches at 13 bases. This TCR came from a human donor in good health. The material sequenced was PBMCs. The CDR3 here is CASSRWGLAGPNTGELFF. For the CDR3, the DNA is TGCGCCAGCAGCCGGTGGGGACTAGCGGGACCTAACACCGGGGAGCTGTTTTTT.